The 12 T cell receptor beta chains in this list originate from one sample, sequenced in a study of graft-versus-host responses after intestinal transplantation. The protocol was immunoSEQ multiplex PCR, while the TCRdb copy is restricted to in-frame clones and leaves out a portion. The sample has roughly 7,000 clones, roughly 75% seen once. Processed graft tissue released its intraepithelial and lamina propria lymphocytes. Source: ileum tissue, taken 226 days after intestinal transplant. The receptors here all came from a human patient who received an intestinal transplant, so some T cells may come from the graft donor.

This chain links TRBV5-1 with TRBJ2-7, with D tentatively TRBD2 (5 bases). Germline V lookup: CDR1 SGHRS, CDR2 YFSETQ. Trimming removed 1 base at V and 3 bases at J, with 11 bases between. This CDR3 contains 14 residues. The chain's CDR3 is CASSLRESNYEQYF. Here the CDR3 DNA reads TGCGCCAGCAGCTTGAGGGAGTCGAACTACGAGCAGTACTTC.

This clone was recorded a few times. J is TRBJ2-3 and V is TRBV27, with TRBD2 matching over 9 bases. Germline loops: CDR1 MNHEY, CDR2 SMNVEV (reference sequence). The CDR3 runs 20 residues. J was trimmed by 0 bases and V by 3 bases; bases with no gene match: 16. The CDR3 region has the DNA TGTGCCAGCAGTTTCCAAGGGGTTGTTAGCGGGAGTCCCAGCACAGATACGCAGTATTTT. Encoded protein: CASSFQGVVSGSPSTDTQYF.

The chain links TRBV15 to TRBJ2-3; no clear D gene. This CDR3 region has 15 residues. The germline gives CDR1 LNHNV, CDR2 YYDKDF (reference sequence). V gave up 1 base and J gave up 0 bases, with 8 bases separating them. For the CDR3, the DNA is TGTGCCACCAGCAGAGTTCTAACTAGCACAGATACGCAGTATTTT. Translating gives CATSRVLTSTDTQYF.

The CDR3: CASSVMGQGIGSTEAFF. The CDR3 DNA reads TGTGCCAGCAGCGTAATGGGACAGGGAATTGGGAGCACTGAAGCTTTCTTT. The genes are TRBV9 and TRBJ1-1, with 9 positions matching TRBD1. The junction had 11 bases not matched to a gene; V was cut back by 1 base and J by 4 bases. This CDR3 comprises 17 residues. CDR1 SGDLS and CDR2 YYNGEE come from the germline V gene.

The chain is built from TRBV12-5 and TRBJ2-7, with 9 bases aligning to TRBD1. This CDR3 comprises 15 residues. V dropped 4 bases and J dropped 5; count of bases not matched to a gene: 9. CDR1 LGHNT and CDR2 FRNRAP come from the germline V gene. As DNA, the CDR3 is TGTGCTAGTGGTTCTGGGACAGGGTGGGCAAACGAGCAGTACTTC. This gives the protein CASGSGTGWANEQYF.

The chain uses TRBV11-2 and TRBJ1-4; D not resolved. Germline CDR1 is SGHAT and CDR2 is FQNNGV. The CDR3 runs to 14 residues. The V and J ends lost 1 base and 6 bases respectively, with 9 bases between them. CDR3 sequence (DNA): TGTGCCAGCAGCTTAGGGCGGGGAGATGAAAAACTGTTTTTT. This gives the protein CASSLGRGDEKLFF. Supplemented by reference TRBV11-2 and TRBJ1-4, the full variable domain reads EAGVAQSPRYKIIEKRQSVAFWCNPISGHATLYWYQQILGQGPKLLIQFQNNGVVDDSQLPKDRFSAERLKGVDSTLKIQPAKLEDSAVYLCASSLGRGDEKLFFGSGTQLSVL.

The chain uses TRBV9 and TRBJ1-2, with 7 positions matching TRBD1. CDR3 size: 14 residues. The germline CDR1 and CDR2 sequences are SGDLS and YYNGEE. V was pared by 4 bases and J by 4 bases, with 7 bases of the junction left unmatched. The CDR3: CASSPSTGTYGYTF. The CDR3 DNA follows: TGTGCCAGCAGCCCTTCGACAGGGACCTATGGCTACACCTTC.

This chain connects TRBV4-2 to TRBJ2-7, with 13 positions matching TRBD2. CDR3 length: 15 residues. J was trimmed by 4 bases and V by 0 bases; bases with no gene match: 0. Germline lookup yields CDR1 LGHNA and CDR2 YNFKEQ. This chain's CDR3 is CASSQEGLAGYEQYF. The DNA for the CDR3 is TGTGCCAGCAGCCAAGAGGGACTAGCGGGGTACGAGCAGTACTTC.

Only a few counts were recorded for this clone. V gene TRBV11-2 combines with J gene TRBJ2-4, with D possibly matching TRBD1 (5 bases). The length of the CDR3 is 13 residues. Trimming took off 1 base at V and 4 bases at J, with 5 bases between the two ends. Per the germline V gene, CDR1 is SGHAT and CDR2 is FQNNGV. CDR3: CASSLAGKNIQYF. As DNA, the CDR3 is TGTGCCAGCAGCTTAGCAGGGAAAAACATTCAGTACTTC.

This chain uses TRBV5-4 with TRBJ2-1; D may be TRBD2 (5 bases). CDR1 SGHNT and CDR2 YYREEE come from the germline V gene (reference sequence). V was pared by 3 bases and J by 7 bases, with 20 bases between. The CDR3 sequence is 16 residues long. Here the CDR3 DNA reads TGTGCCAGCAGCTCCTCGGGCCACCGGGGTGTAAATGAGCAGTTCTTC. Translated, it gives CASSSSGHRGVNEQFF.

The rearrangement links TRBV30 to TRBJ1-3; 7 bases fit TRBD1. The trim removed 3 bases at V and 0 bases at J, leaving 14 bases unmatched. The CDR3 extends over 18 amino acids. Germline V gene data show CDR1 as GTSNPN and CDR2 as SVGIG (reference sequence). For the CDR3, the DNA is TGTGCCTGGAGCGATGGGACAGACCATCCCCTCTCTGGAAACACCATATATTTT. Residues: CAWSDGTDHPLSGNTIYF.

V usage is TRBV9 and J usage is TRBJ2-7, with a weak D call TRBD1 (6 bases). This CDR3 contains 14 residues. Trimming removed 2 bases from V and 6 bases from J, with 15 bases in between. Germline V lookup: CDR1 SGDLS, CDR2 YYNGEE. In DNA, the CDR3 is TGTGCCAGCAGCGTCAGGGGCCCCACGGGCGAGCAGTACTTC. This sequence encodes CASSVRGPTGEQYF.